The clone carrying this T cell receptor beta chain was seen at least ten times. This record comes from a study of regulatory T cells in long-lasting Graves disease. CDR1 DFQATT and CDR2 SNEGSKA come from the germline V gene (reference sequence). The CDR3 sequence is 15 residues long. Trimming removed 4 bases from V and 5 bases from J; junction bases left unmatched: 11. Specified time point: newly diagnosed GD, antithyroid drugs for less than 3 months. The TCR library was made from RNA that had been extracted from PBMCs in TRIzol. Assembly of TCR beta libraries relied on iRepertoire HTBI primers together with Arm-PCR of CDR3 regions. TCRdb re-derived calls from the multiplex PCR reads in MiXCR, one entry per CDR3 protein. Of some 490,000 distinct CDR3 sequences listed, about 11% were seen once; the top ten hold 7.5% to 9%. These data are also associated with another study on T cells in Graves' hyperthyroidism and ophthalmopathy. That source reports: Most clonotypes that expanded in the thyroid above 0.001 also showed up in blood.

The TCR originated in a woman in her twenties or thirties with Graves disease. The sample in question was peripheral blood mononuclear cells (PBMCs), obtained at new diagnosis, from a patient treated with antithyroid drugs. This chain links TRBV20-1 with TRBJ2-3; TRBD2 aligns across 8 bases. The CDR3 loop is CSATRHGTSGDTQYF. The CDR3 DNA is TGCAGTGCTACCAGACACGGGACTAGTGGAGATACGCAGTATTTT.